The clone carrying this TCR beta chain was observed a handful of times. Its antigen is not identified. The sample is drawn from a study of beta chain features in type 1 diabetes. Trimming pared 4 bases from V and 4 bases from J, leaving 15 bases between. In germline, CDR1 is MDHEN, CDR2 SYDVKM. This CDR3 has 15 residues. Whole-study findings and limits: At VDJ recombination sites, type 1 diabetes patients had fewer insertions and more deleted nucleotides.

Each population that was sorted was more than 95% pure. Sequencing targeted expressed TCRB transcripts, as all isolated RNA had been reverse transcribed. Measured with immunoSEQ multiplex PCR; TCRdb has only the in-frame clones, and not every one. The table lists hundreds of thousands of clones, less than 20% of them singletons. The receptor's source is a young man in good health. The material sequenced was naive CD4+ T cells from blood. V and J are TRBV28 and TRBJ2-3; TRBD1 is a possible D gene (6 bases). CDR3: CASSSPGQGPDTQYF. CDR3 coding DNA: TGTGCCAGCAGTTCCCCTGGGCAGGGGCCAGATACGCAGTATTTT.